The TCR beta chain under discussion was sequenced for a study of OX40 agonist ivuxolimab in advanced cancers. V was clipped by 5 bases and J by 3 bases, with 7 bases between them. CDR3 length equals 13 residues. Germline loops: CDR1 ENHRY, CDR2 SYGVKD. Method: immunoSEQ multiplex PCR; TCRdb's copy keeps in-frame clones and lacks some. The sample has tens of thousands of clones; approximately 90% are singletons. The starting material was CD4+ or CD8+ T cells sorted from blood, obtained in a trial of the OX40 agonist ivuxolimab. The chain combines TRBV10-3 with TRBJ2-2; the D is unclear. This receptor was identified in an adult with an advanced solid tumor such as melanoma, head and neck, liver or kidney cancer. CDR3 sequence: CAISQVDTGELFF. In DNA form, the CDR3 reads TGTGCCATCAGTCAGGTAGACACCGGGGAGCTGTTTTTT.